Each of the 7 T cell receptor beta chains below was sequenced from the same sample in a study of blood T cell repertoires in COVID-19. Here immunoSEQ multiplex PCR was the method, and the copy in TCRdb shows in-frame clones only, minus some. The sample includes approximately 90,000 clones, 70% to 85% of them seen just once. The sample consisted of peripheral blood. These receptors all stem from a human donor in a cohort sampled during active COVID-19.

V usage is TRBV7-6 and J usage is TRBJ2-1; maybe TRBD2 (6 bases). Germline loops: CDR1 SGHVS, CDR2 FNYEAQ. V dropped 5 bases and J dropped 8 bases, with 16 bases sitting between them. The CDR3 sequence is 14 residues long. CDR3 sequence: CASSPGTPPDEQFF. In nucleotides, the CDR3 is TGTGCCAGCAGCCCCGGGACTCCACCGGATGAGCAGTTCTTC.

V and J are TRBV14 and TRBJ2-1, with D maybe TRBD2 (7 bases). V was cut by 4 bases and J by 9 bases, with 25 bases left in between. This CDR3 region has 17 residues. Per the germline V gene, CDR1 is SGHDN and CDR2 is FVKESK. Here the CDR3 DNA reads TGTGCCAGCAGCCGACCCGTAGGGGGGGGTAATTTTGGTGAGCAGTTCTTC. It yields the protein CASSRPVGGGNFGEQFF.

The rearrangement joins TRBV5-6 to TRBJ2-2; 8 nucleotides align to TRBD1. V was clipped by 1 base and J by 0 bases; unmatched bases: 5. CDR1 is SGHDT and CDR2 is YYEEEE in the germline V gene. This CDR3 comprises 17 residues. This CDR3 reads CASSLSRTGTNTGELFF. The CDR3 bases are TGTGCCAGCAGCTTGTCGCGGACAGGGACGAACACCGGGGAGCTGTTTTTT.

The chain carries TRBV6-5 and TRBJ1-5, with TRBD1 matching 8 bases. The CDR3 totals 15 residues. J was trimmed by 3 bases and V by 8 bases; bases with no gene match: 9. The V gene's germline CDR1 is MNHEY and CDR2 SVGAGI. CDR3 protein: CASGKTGVANQPQHF. The CDR3 nucleotides are TGTGCCAGCGGGAAGACAGGGGTCGCCAATCAGCCCCAGCATTTT.

The chain combines TRBV27 with TRBJ2-2; 9 positions match TRBD1. The V and J ends lost 3 bases and 6 bases, in that order; junction bases with no gene match: 8. The CDR3 is made up of 16 amino acids. The germline gives CDR1 MNHEY, CDR2 SMNVEV (reference sequence). The CDR3 sequence is CASSFQGTGFSGELFF. DNA of the CDR3: TGTGCCAGCAGTTTTCAAGGGACAGGGTTTTCCGGGGAGCTGTTTTTT.

This clone was detected only once. The rearrangement joins TRBV4-1 to TRBJ2-1; TRBD1 aligns across 7 bases. Germline V gene sequence: CDR1 MGHRA, CDR2 YSYEKL. After removal of 3 bases from V and 4 bases from J, the junction contained 9 bases not matched to a gene. The CDR3 covers 16 residues. In nucleotides, the CDR3 is TGCGCCAGCAGCCATGATCCCGGGACAGAATACAATGAGCAGTTCTTC. Its protein product is CASSHDPGTEYNEQFF.

The chain joins TRBV7-9 to TRBJ1-1, with 7 bases that match TRBD1. The CDR3 sequence is 14 residues long. In germline, CDR1 is SEHNR, CDR2 FQNEAQ (reference sequence). V lost 5 bases to trimming and J lost 11 bases; unmatched junction nucleotides: 14. In nucleotides, the CDR3 is TGTGCCAGCAGCCCCCCCTCGAAGGGGGCGGGCGCTTTCTTT. It yields the protein CASSPPSKGAGAFF. Full variable domain (rest looked up from reference TRBV7-9 and TRBJ1-1): DTGVSQNPRHKITKRGQNVTFRCDPISEHNRLYWYRQTLGQGPEFLTYFQNEAQLEKSRLLSDRFSAERPKGSFSTLEIQRTEQGDSAMYLCASSPPSKGAGAFFGQGTRLTVV.